The entry below gives a single TCR beta chain sequence along with its context. Next came a second PCR, run for about 6 to 12 cycles, which used a sample-barcoded 5' primer along with a J-beta primer mix. Each cDNA molecule was tagged by a template-switch adaptor that had 12 random nucleotides. Using its own MiXCR run on the 5' RACE reads, TCRdb lists one record per CDR3 protein. The repertoire has 1.5 million or so distinct CDR3 sequences, roughly two fifths of them found once; the top ten carry about 3.8%. These data originate in a study of blood T cells in healthy people across ages. This clonotype was sampled from a woman under 30 in good health. The sequenced sample was blood.

The CDR3 DNA reads TGTGCCAGCAGTTACGGTAAGGGGGGTGGCACTGAAGCTTTCTTT. Translation: CASSYGKGGGTEAFF. The chain has TRBV6-5 and TRBJ1-1; D perhaps matches TRBD1 (6 bases). V shed 2 bases and J shed 4 bases, with 14 bases lying between them. Germline V gene lookup returns CDR1 MNHEY and CDR2 SVGAGI. This CDR3 is 15 amino acids long.